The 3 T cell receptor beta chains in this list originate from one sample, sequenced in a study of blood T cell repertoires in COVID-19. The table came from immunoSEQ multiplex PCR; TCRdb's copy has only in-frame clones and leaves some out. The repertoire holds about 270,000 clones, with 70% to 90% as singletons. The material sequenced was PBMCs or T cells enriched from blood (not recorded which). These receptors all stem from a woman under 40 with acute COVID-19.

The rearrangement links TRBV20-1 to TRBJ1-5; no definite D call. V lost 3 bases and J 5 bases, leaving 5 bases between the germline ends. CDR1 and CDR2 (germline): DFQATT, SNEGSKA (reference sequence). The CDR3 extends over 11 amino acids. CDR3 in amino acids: CSASFDQPQHF. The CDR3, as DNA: TGCAGTGCTAGCTTCGATCAGCCCCAGCATTTT.

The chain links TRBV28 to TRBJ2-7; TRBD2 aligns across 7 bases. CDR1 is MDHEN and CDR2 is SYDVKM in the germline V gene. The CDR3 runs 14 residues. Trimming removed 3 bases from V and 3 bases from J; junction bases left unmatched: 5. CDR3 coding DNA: TGTGCCAGCAGTTTTCAAGGACTAGTCTACGAGCAGTACTTC. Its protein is CASSFQGLVYEQYF.

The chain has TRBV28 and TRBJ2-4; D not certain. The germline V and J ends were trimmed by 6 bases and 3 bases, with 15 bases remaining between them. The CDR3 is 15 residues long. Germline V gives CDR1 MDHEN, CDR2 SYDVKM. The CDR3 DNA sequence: TGTGCCAGCAGCCCCCCCACGAGAGGCAAAAACATTCAGTACTTC. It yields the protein CASSPPTRGKNIQYF.